The clone carrying this TCR beta chain was seen more than once but under ten times. The entry originates in a study of OX40 agonist ivuxolimab in advanced cancers. Study-wide background: Every 2 weeks, ivuxolimab was infused into the patients intravenously at between 0.01 and 10 mg/kg.

Only in-frame clones appear in the TCRdb table, and some are missing; sequencing was by immunoSEQ multiplex PCR. The data hold more than 65,000 clones, with 70% to 90% observed a single time. CDR1 is LNHDA and CDR2 is SQIVND in the germline V gene (reference sequence). V shed 3 bases and J 7 bases; nucleotides not matched to a gene: 10. The CDR3 has 16 amino acids. Source: CD4+ or CD8+ T cells sorted from blood, taken in a trial of the OX40 agonist ivuxolimab. The V call is TRBV19, the J call TRBJ2-2; 8 bases align to TRBD2. The sequence was collected from an adult with an advanced solid tumor such as melanoma, head and neck, liver or kidney cancer. CDR3 loop: CASSMSGRSTIGELFF. The CDR3 nucleotides read TGTGCCAGTAGTATGAGCGGGAGAAGTACTATCGGGGAGCTGTTTTTT. Filled out from reference TRBV19 and TRBJ2-2, the complete variable domain reads DGGITQSPKYLFRKEGQNVTLSCEQNLNHDAMYWYRQDPGQGLRLIYYSQIVNDFQKGDIAEGYSVSREKKESFPLTVTSAQKNPTAFYLCASSMSGRSTIGELFFGEGSRLTVL.